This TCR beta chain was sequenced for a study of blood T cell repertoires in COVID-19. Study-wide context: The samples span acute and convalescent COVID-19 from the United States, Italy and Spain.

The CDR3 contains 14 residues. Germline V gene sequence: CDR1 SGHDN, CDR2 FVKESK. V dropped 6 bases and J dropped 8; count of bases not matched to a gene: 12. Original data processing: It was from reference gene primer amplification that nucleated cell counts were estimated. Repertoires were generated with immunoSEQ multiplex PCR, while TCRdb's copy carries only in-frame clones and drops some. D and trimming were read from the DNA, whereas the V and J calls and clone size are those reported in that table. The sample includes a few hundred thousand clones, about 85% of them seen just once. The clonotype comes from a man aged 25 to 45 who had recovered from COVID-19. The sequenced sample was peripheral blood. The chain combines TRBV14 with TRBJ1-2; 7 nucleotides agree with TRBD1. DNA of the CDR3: TGTGCCAGCAGTCCAACGGGACAGCCTTGGGGCTACACCTTC. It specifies CASSPTGQPWGYTF.